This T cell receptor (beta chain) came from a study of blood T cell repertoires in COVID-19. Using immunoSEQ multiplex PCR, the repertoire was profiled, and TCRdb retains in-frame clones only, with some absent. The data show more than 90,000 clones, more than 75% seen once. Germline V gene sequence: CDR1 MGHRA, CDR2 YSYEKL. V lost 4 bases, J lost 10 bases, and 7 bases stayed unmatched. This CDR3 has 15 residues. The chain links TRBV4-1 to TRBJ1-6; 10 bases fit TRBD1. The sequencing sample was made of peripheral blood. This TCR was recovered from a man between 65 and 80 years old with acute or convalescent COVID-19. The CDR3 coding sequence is TGCGCCAGCAGCCTCGACAGGGGGCTGGACTCACCCCTCCACTTT. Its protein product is CASSLDRGLDSPLHF.